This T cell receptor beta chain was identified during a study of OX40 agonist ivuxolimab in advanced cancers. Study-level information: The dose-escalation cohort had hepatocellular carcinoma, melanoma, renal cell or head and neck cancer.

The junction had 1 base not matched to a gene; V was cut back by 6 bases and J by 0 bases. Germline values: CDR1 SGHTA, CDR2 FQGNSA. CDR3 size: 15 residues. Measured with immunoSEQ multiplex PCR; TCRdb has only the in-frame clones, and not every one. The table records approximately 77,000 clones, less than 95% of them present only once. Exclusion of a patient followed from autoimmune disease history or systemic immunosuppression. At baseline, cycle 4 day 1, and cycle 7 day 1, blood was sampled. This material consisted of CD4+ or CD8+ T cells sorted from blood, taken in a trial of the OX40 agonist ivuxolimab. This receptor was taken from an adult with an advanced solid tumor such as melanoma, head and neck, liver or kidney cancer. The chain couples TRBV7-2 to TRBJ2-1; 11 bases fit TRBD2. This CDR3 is CASRTSGASYNEQFF. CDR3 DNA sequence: TGTGCCAGCAGGACTAGCGGGGCCTCCTACAATGAGCAGTTCTTC.